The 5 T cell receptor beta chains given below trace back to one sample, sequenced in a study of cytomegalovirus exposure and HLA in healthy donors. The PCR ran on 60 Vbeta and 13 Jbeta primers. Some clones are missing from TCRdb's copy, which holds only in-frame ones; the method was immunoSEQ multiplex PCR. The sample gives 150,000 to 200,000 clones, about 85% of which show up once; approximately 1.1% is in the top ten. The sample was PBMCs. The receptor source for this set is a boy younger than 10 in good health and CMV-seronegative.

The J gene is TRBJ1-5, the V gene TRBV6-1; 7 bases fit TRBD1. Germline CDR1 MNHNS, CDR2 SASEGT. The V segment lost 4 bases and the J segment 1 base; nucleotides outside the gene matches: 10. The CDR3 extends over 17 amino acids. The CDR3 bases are TGTGCCAGCAGTGCCTCGACAGGGCACGGGAGCAATCAGCCCCAGCATTTT. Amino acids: CASSASTGHGSNQPQHF.

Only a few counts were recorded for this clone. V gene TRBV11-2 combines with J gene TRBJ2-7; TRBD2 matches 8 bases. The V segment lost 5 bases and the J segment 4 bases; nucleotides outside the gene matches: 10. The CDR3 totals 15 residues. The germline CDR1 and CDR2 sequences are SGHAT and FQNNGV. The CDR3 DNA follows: TGTGCCAGCAGCCCCAGGTCGCTAGCGGGTTACGAGCAGTACTTC. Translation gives CASSPRSLAGYEQYF.

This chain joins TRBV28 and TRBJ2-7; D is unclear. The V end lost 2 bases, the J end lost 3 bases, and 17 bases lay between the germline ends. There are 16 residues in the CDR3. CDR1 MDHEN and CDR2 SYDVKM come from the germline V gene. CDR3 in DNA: TGTGCCAGCAGTTTACTCAGTGAATGGCACCACTACGAGCAGTACTTC. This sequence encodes CASSLLSEWHHYEQYF.

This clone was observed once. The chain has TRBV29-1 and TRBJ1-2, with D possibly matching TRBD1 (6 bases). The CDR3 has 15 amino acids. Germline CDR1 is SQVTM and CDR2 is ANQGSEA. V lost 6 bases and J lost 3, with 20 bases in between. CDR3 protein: CSVSGRLNRDYGYTF. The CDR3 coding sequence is TGCAGCGTGTCGGGACGGCTGAACAGGGACTATGGCTACACCTTC.

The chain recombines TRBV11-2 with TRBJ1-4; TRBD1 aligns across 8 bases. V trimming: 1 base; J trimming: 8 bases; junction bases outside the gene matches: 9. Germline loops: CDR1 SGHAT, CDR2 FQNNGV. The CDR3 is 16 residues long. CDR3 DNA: TGTGCCAGCAGCTTAGGGGAGACAGGGGTGCACGAAAAACTGTTTTTT. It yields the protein CASSLGETGVHEKLFF.